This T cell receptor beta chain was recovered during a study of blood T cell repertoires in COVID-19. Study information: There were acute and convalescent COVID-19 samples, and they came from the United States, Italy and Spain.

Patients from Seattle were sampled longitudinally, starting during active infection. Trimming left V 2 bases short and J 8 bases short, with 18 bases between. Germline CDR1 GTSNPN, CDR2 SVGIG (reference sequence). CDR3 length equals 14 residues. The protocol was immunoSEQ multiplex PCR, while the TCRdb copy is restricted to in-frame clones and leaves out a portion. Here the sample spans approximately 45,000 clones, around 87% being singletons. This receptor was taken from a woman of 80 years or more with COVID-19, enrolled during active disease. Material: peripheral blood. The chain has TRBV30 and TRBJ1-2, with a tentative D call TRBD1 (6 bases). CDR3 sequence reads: CAWSSNIPGAGYTF. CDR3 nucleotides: TGTGCCTGGAGTTCAAATATTCCAGGGGCGGGCTACACCTTC.